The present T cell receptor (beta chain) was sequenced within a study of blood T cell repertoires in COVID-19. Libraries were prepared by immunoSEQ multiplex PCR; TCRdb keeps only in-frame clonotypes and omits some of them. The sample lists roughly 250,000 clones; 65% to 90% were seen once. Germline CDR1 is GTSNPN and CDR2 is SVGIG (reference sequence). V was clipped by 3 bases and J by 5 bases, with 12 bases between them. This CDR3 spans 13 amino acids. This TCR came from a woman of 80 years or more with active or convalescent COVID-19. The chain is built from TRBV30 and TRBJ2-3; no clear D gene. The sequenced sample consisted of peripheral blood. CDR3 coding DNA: TGTGCCTGGAGAGGTCTAGATAGAGATACGCAGTATTTT. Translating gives CAWRGLDRDTQYF.